Here is one T cell receptor beta chain with its context. Its antigen has not been determined. No quality values exist for individual bases; no much larger clone is one base distant. This sample is part of a study of T and B cells in COVID-19 patients (dated by TCRdb to 2020 to 2022). At the level of the whole study: In this study, adaptive immunity was profiled in COVID-19 patients who either had active infection or had recovered, using TRB and IGH repertoire sequencing of peripheral blood. A recovered cohort included about 18 patients who provided approximately 20 samples, and most of these patients had mild to moderate COVID-19 treated on an outpatient basis. Over 7 million TCR sequences were analysed in a TCR and BCR sequence repository that covered 30 to 45 patients and roughly 69 time points. Because samples were available both during active disease and after recovery, two patients were counted in both the recovered and the active cohorts. Comorbidities linked to unfavorable COVID-19 outcome were present in about 90% of the roughly 20 patients in the active-infection cohort. An age-matched reference group of some 40 healthy donors negative for COVID-19 antibodies was used as the comparison for repertoire analyses. A median age of approximately 30 years was recorded in the recovered cohort versus 55 to 70 years in the active-infection cohort. Critical illness requiring mechanical ventilation or ECMO was present in about 55% of the 20 patients in the active-infection cohort. As many as 9 follow-up blood samples were taken per patient, and some of the samples covered different disease stages within the same individual.

Here is what the overall study found, with its caveats: The cohort was considered too small for HLA contributions to COVID-19 susceptibility or severity to be assessed. Prospective validation of the reported TCR clusters was stated to be required before clinical use. The recovered cohort had 2,300 or so exclusive TCR clusters, including about 34 low-pGen clusters. In patients with COVID-19, the usage of TRBV/TRBJ genes was reported to be strongly skewed. Few blood samples were available from mildly ill patients while symptoms were present or from severe cases at early time points. Specific T cell subsets (CD4+/Treg/CD8+) and sorted SARS-CoV-2-responsive or tetramer+ T cells had not yet been sequenced, and these experiments were ongoing. In active COVID-19, TRB repertoires were highly clonal, while at recovery, diversity and richness increased above the levels seen in healthy donors.

The CDR1 and CDR2 encoded by the germline V gene are KGHSH and LQKENI. V has 2 bases trimmed and J has 7 bases trimmed; junction bases matching no gene number 6. The CDR3 goes from the cysteine to the phenylalanine over 15 residues. Just CDR3 DNA is preserved here, 45 bases in frame from base 1. The data were produced on an Illumina MiSeq. Multiplex PCR with BIOMED2 TRB-A/B primer pools was used to amplify TRB rearrangements. Two consecutive PCRs added Illumina-compatible adapters and 7-nucleotide sample barcodes to the amplicons. Phusion HS II polymerase was used for all library PCRs. The amplicons were purified from gel with the NucleoSpin Gel and PCR Clean-up kit, measured on Qubit, and combined at roughly 4.4 nM. The quality of the amplicon pool was checked on an Agilent 2100 Bioanalyzer prior to Illumina next-generation sequencing. Under the source paper's analysis protocol: TRB rearrangements were annotated with MiXCR 3.0.8 using the default MiXCR reference library. Non-productive reads and sequences with fewer than 2 reads were excluded, and each unique CDR3 nucleotide sequence counted as one clone. Clonality, diversity, richness and V-J gene usage were calculated in R 3.5.1. GLIPH2 was used to cluster TCRs based on CDR3 similarity, and OLGA was used to calculate the generation probabilities. Only GLIPH2 clusters containing at least four unique TCR clonotypes present in at least three individuals were kept. In-frame beta chains were kept once TCRdb had trimmed the public reads at Q25 with fastp and called clones with MiXCR. Each CDR3 protein appears once, grouped with its most common genes and DNA. The V and J calls follow TCRdb's processing rather than the paper's. The sample contains fewer than 10,000 distinct CDR3 sequences, over 25% of them found a single time. The ten largest make up around 29% of the sample.

Genomic DNA extracted from blood, in amounts of about 220-500 ng, served as the starting material for amplifying TRB repertoires. This TCR derives from a human donor who had recovered from COVID-19. The sample comprised blood. The rearrangement joined TRBV18 to TRBJ1-2; 11 central bases correspond to TRBD1. The sequenced DNA: TGTGCCAGCTCACCAGGACAGGGGGCGCAGGCTGGCTACACCTTC. Translation gives CASSPGQGAQAGYTF.